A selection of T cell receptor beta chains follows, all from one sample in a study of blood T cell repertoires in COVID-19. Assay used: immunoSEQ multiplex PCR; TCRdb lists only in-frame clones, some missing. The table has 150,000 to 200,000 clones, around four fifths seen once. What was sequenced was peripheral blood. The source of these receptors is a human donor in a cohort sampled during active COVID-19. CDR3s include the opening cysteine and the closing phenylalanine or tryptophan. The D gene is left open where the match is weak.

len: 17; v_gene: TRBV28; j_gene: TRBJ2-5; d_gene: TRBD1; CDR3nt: TGTGCCAGCAGTTTACGGACAGGGGGCTTCGGGCAAGAGACCCAGTACTTC; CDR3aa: CASSLRTGGFGQETQYF
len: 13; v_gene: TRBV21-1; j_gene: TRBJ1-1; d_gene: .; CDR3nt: TGTGCCAGCAACCAGGGCATGAACACTGAAGCTTTCTTT; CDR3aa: CASNQGMNTEAFF
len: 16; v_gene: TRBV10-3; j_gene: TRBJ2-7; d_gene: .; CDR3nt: TGTGCCATCAGGTCGGATGGAGCCCGGAGCTCCTACGAGCAGTACTTC; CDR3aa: CAIRSDGARSSYEQYF
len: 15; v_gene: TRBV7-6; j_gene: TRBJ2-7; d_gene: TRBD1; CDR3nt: TGTGCCAGCAGCCAGGCAGGGACAGGAGCCTACGAGCAGTACTTC; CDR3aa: CASSQAGTGAYEQYF
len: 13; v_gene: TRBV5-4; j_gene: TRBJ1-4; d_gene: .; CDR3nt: TGTGCCAGCAGCTTGGGGACAAGGGAAAAACTGTTTTTT; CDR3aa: CASSLGTREKLFF
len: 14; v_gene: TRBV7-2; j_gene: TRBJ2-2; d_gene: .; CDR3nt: TGTGCCAGCAACCCGAGTAGGAACACCGGGGAGCTGTTTTTT; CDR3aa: CASNPSRNTGELFF
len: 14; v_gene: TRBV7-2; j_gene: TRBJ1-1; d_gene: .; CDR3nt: TGTGCCAGCAGCCAAACGGGGGGAAGTCATAAAGCTTTCTTT; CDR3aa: CASSQTGGSHKAFF
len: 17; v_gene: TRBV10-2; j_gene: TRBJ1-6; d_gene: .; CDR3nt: TGCGCCAGCAGTGAGGTCAGATCAAGCTCCTATAATTCACCCCTCCACTTT; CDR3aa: CASSEVRSSSYNSPLHF
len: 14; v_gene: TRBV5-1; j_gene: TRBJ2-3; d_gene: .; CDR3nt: TGCGCCAGCCACAGGGGGGGTGGCCCAGATACGCAGTATTTT; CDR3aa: CASHRGGGPDTQYF
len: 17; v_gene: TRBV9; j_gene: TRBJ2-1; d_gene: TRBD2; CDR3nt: TGTGCCAGCAGCCCCGGGGGGGTGAGGGGTCGGGACAATGAGCAGTTCTTC; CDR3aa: CASSPGGVRGRDNEQFF